This T cell receptor (beta chain) originates from a study of blood T cell repertoires in COVID-19. Overall study context: Samples of COVID-19 (acute and convalescent) were obtained from the United States, Italy and Spain.

Some clones are missing from TCRdb's copy, which holds only in-frame ones; the method was immunoSEQ multiplex PCR. The data contain about 250,000 clones, 86% of them singletons. J gave up 2 bases and V 4 bases, and 5 bases lay outside the gene matches. CDR1 is SGHKS and CDR2 is YYEKEE in the germline V gene (reference sequence). There are 14 residues in the CDR3. Those who participated ranged in age from roughly 18 to 89 years and resided in about two dozen US areas. In assigning cohorts, the study relied on participant-reported clinical history. What the recovered Cohort 3 donors had was two negative PCRs, clearance, or symptom resolution.

This chain links TRBV5-5 with TRBJ2-7; 8 bases match TRBD1. Sequenced material: PBMCs or T cells enriched from blood (not recorded which). This sequence originates from a man aged 35 to 55 who had recovered from COVID-19. CDR3 protein: CASSPTGDTYEQYF. The CDR3 coding sequence is TGTGCCAGCAGCCCGACAGGGGACACCTACGAGCAGTACTTC.